This paragraph covers one TCR beta chain sequence. This specimen belongs to a study of T-cell memory formation after mild COVID-19. The CDR3 contains 17 residues. Germline CDR1 and CDR2: SGHRS and YFSETQ. Trimming left V 4 bases short and J 3 bases short, with 21 bases between. In TCRdb, the 5' RACE reads were re-called with MiXCR into one record per CDR3 protein. There are about 200,000 distinct CDR3 sequences in the sample; 9.5% occur only once, and approximately 3.3% lies in the top ten. This chain connects TRBV5-1 to TRBJ2-3, with TRBD2 as a possible D gene (6 bases). Specimen: PBMCs or a T cell subset sorted from them (not recorded which). The sequence derives from a man aged 18 to 30 who had mild COVID-19 (a few samples of this study predate the infection). Cell type and time point are not known. The CDR3 DNA follows: TGCGCCAGCAGCGCTAGGTCCGGGACCCGGGGGACAGATACGCAGTATTTT. Amino acids: CASSARSGTRGTDTQYF.